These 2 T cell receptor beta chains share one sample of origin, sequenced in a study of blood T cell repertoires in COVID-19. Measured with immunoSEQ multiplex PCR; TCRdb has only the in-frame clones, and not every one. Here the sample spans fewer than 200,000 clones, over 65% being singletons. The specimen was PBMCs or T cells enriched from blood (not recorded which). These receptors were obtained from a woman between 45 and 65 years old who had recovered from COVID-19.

The CDR3 sequence: CASSLVYPSGNTIYF. The CDR3 coding sequence is TGTGCCAGCAGCTTAGTCTACCCCTCTGGAAACACCATATATTTT. The chain employs TRBV7-8 and TRBJ1-3; D is ambiguous. Germline CDR1 reads SGHVS; CDR2 reads FQNEAQ. V was clipped by 1 base and J by 0 bases, with 7 bases between them. This CDR3 region has 15 residues.

CDR3 sequence reads: CAWRQGRTSSGANVLTF. CDR3 nucleotides: TGTGCCTGGAGACAGGGACGCACTAGCTCTGGGGCCAACGTCCTGACTTTC. V usage is TRBV30 and J usage is TRBJ2-6; D is possibly TRBD1 (6 bases). The CDR3 has 17 amino acids. Between the trimmed V and J ends, which lost 3 bases and 0 bases, there was a span of 15 bases. Germline CDR1 and CDR2: GTSNPN and SVGIG (reference sequence). The variable domain in full, with the rest retrieved from reference TRBV30 and TRBJ2-6, is SQTIHQWPATLVQPVGSPLSLECTVEGTSNPNLYWYRQAAGRGLQLLFYSVGIGQISSEVPQNLSASRPQDRQFILSSKKLLLSDSGFYLCAWRQGRTSSGANVLTFGAGSRLTVL.